The 25 T cell receptor beta chains below all came from one sample that was sequenced in a study of blood T cell repertoires in COVID-19. Profiled with immunoSEQ multiplex PCR; TCRdb holds only in-frame clones, not every one. The sample carries 220,000 or so clones, around nine tenths recorded once. The specimen sequenced was peripheral blood. These receptors were obtained from a man between 60 and 75 years old with COVID-19, enrolled during active disease.

The V call is TRBV29-1, the J call TRBJ2-7, with TRBD1 identical over 7 bases. CDR3 length equals 11 residues. Germline CDR1 SQVTM, CDR2 ANQGSEA. V lost 7 bases and J lost 2; bases outside the gene matches: 2. CDR3 nucleotides: TGCAGCGGCGGACAGGCCTACGAGCAGTACTTC. Residues: CSGGQAYEQYF.

The J gene is TRBJ2-2, the V gene TRBV29-1; 10 bases line up with TRBD1. The CDR3 is 16 residues long. With V trimmed by 6 bases and J by 2 bases, 9 bases remained unmatched. Germline V gene sequence: CDR1 SQVTM, CDR2 ANQGSEA. The CDR3 reads CSVRLRDRGNTGELFF. The CDR3 DNA follows: TGCAGCGTCAGACTTCGGGACAGGGGAAACACCGGGGAGCTGTTTTTT.

CDR3 nucleotides: TGTGCCAGCAGCGTAGAGGTGGGGGGGCCCACCGGGGAGCTGTTTTTT. Protein sequence: CASSVEVGGPTGELFF. The chain couples TRBV9 to TRBJ2-2; D possibly corresponds to TRBD2 (7 bases). Trimming left V 0 bases short and J 4 bases short, with 13 bases between. From germline, CDR1 is SGDLS and CDR2 YYNGEE. CDR3 size: 16 residues. The full variable domain, completed using reference TRBV9 and TRBJ2-2, is DSGVTQTPKHLITATGQRVTLRCSPRSGDLSVYWYQQSLDQGLQFLIQYYNGEERAKGNILERFSAQQFPDLHSELNLSSLELGDSALYFCASSVEVGGPTGELFFGEGSRLTVL.

V usage is TRBV18 and J usage is TRBJ1-1; D unresolved. CDR1 and CDR2 (germline): KGHSH, LQKENI. The CDR3 spans 14 residues. Trimming left V 5 bases short and J 0 bases short, with 10 bases between. The CDR3 protein is CASSSSVVNTEAFF. CDR3 nucleotide sequence: TGTGCCAGCTCATCCAGCGTCGTGAACACTGAAGCTTTCTTT.

This chain uses TRBV3-1 (or the pseudogene TRBV3-2) with TRBJ1-1, with 8 bases matching TRBD1. This CDR3 has 13 residues. The ends lost 4 bases at V and 12 bases at J; junction bases unmatched: 10. Germline V gene sequence: CDR1 LGHDT, CDR2 YNNKEL (reference sequence). The CDR3: CASSRQRTGSPFF. DNA for the CDR3: TGTGCCAGCAGCCGACAGAGGACAGGGTCGCCTTTCTTT.

The chain carries TRBV3-1 (or the pseudogene TRBV3-2) and TRBJ1-4, with TRBD1 matching 7 bases. V was clipped by 5 bases and J by 4 bases; unmatched bases: 4. The V gene's germline CDR1 is LGHDT and CDR2 YNNKEL (reference sequence). The CDR3 has 14 residues. DNA for the CDR3: TGTGCCAGCAGCTTCGGACAGGTTAATGAAAAACTGTTTTTT. Translated: CASSFGQVNEKLFF.

The chain links TRBV28 to TRBJ2-1; 9 nucleotides line up with TRBD2. Germline CDR1 is MDHEN and CDR2 is SYDVKM. Trimming removed 3 bases from V and 6 bases from J; junction bases left unmatched: 3. CDR3 length: 14 residues. CDR3: CASSFSGSLNEQFF. As DNA, the CDR3 is TGTGCCAGCAGTTTTAGCGGGAGTCTCAATGAGCAGTTCTTC.

This clone showed up just once. The J gene is TRBJ1-1, the V gene TRBV10-3; D not resolved. The ends were cut back, 6 bases at V and 4 bases at J, with 15 bases in the middle. CDR1 is ENHRY, CDR2 SYGVKD, per germline. CDR3 length: 14 amino acids. As DNA, the CDR3 is TGTGCCATCAGCCGCTTGGCTGGAGTCACTGAAGCTTTCTTT. Encoded protein: CAISRLAGVTEAFF.

J is TRBJ1-2 and V is TRBV9; TRBD1 matches 7 bases. Unmatched junction bases numbered 6, after V lost 3 bases and J lost 4 bases. CDR1 and CDR2 (germline): SGDLS, YYNGEE. The CDR3 sequence is 14 residues long. In nucleotides, the CDR3 is TGTGCCAGCAGCGCTAGACAGGGTGGCTATGGCTACACCTTC. Its protein is CASSARQGGYGYTF.

The chain uses TRBV6-5 and TRBJ2-7; D possibly corresponds to TRBD1 (6 bases). Germline CDR1 MNHEY, CDR2 SVGAGI. The V gene lost 10 bases and the J gene lost 5 bases, with 24 bases spanning the gap. The CDR3 spans 15 residues. The CDR3 is CATRAGVKATHEQYF. The CDR3 nucleotides are TGTGCCACCAGAGCAGGGGTAAAGGCCACCCACGAGCAGTACTTC.

The genes are TRBV19 and TRBJ1-2, with 10 bases aligning to TRBD1. CDR3 length equals 14 residues. The J segment lost 5 bases and the V segment lost 5 bases, leaving 5 bases of the junction unmatched. Germline CDR1 LNHDA, CDR2 SQIVND (reference sequence). CDR3 amino acids: CASSAGTGVYGYTF. The CDR3 region has the DNA TGTGCCAGTAGTGCCGGGACAGGGGTTTATGGCTACACCTTC.

This chain joins TRBV4-2 and TRBJ1-2; 10 positions match TRBD1. The junction had 4 bases not matched to a gene; V was cut back by 5 bases and J by 4 bases. This CDR3 is built from 14 residues. Germline CDR1 and CDR2: LGHNA and YNFKEQ. CDR3 residues: CASSAGQGSYGYTF. DNA of the CDR3: TGTGCCAGCAGCGCGGGACAGGGGAGCTATGGCTACACCTTC.

V is TRBV4-2 and J is TRBJ2-7; possible D gene TRBD1, 7 bases. Trimming took off 0 bases at V and 3 bases at J, with 12 bases between the two ends. Per germline, CDR1 LGHNA and CDR2 YNFKEQ. CDR3 length equals 15 residues. The DNA for the CDR3 is TGTGCCAGCAGCCAAGAAGGGCAGGGGGGCTACGAGCAGTACTTC. Amino acid sequence: CASSQEGQGGYEQYF.

V is TRBV4-1 and J is TRBJ1-4; the D gene is possibly TRBD1 (6 bases). Trimming stripped 2 bases from V and 8 bases from J, with 15 bases between. The V gene's germline CDR1 is MGHRA and CDR2 YSYEKL. The CDR3 covers 15 residues. In nucleotides, the CDR3 is TGCGCCAGCAGCCAAAGTGAGGGGGAGTGGGAAAAACTGTTTTTT. Translating gives CASSQSEGEWEKLFF.

The chain couples TRBV28 to TRBJ1-2, with a weak D call TRBD1 (6 bases). V was trimmed by 6 bases and J by 8 bases, leaving 10 bases between them. This CDR3 is 11 amino acids long. Germline V gives CDR1 MDHEN, CDR2 SYDVKM. The CDR3 bases are TGTGCCAGCAGCCCAGGGGTGGGCTACACCTTC. Translation: CASSPGVGYTF.

The table lists this clone with a few counts. The rearrangement links TRBV5-4 to TRBJ2-7; D is unclear. This CDR3 region has 13 residues. Germline assignment: CDR1 SGHNT and CDR2 YYREEE (reference sequence). V was pared by 1 base and J by 8 bases, with 13 bases between. CDR3 protein: CASSLYYSQKQYF. The CDR3 nucleotides read TGTGCCAGCAGCTTGTATTACAGCCAGAAGCAGTACTTC.

This clone has a single count. The chain recombines TRBV10-1 with TRBJ2-1; TRBD2 aligns across 10 bases. Germline V gene lookup returns CDR1 WNHNN and CDR2 SYGVQD (reference sequence). The trim removed 0 bases at V and 8 bases at J, leaving 16 bases unmatched. CDR3 length equals 19 residues. The CDR3 loop reads CASSESIRASGRGFDEQFF. DNA of the CDR3: TGCGCCAGCAGTGAGTCGATTAGGGCTAGCGGGAGAGGTTTCGATGAGCAGTTCTTC.

The gene calls are TRBV18 and TRBJ1-5; the D gene is possibly TRBD1 (6 bases). The CDR3 loop spans 15 amino acids. With 3 bases removed from V and 3 bases from J, the gap between germline ends came to 12 bases. Germline values: CDR1 KGHSH, CDR2 LQKENI. Here the CDR3 reads CASSPPGAPNQPQHF. The CDR3 nucleotides read TGTGCCAGCTCACCGCCAGGGGCCCCCAATCAGCCCCAGCATTTT.

The chain employs TRBV5-4 and TRBJ1-6, with 7 bases matching TRBD1. Germline assignment: CDR1 SGHNT and CDR2 YYREEE (reference sequence). Unmatched junction bases numbered 6, after V lost 5 bases and J lost 10 bases. This CDR3 is 13 amino acids long. CDR3 coding DNA: TGTGCCAGCAGGACAGGGAATCGATCACCCCTCCACTTT. It encodes CASRTGNRSPLHF.

The chain couples TRBV7-9 to TRBJ1-3; 7 bases match TRBD1. Germline V lookup: CDR1 SEHNR, CDR2 FQNEAQ (reference sequence). V dropped 3 bases and J dropped 2; count of bases not matched to a gene: 1. CDR3 length: 14 amino acids. The CDR3 DNA reads TGTGCCAGCAGCTTCAGGGGGACTGGAAACACCATATATTTT. It specifies CASSFRGTGNTIYF.

The chain is built from TRBV9 and TRBJ2-1, with 11 nucleotides matching TRBD2. With V trimmed by 0 bases and J by 4 bases, 3 bases remained unmatched. This CDR3 comprises 16 residues. The germline V gene has CDR1 SGDLS and CDR2 YYNGEE. The CDR3 sequence is CASSVVGTSGYNEQFF. The CDR3 nucleotides are TGTGCCAGCAGCGTAGTCGGGACTAGCGGTTACAATGAGCAGTTCTTC. Together with reference TRBV9 and TRBJ2-1, the CDR3 gives the full variable domain: DSGVTQTPKHLITATGQRVTLRCSPRSGDLSVYWYQQSLDQGLQFLIQYYNGEERAKGNILERFSAQQFPDLHSELNLSSLELGDSALYFCASSVVGTSGYNEQFFGPGTRLTVL.

CDR3 DNA: TGTGCCAGTAAGGGGGCTTTGACTGAAGCTTTCTTT. Translated, it gives CASKGALTEAFF. The rearrangement links TRBV19 to TRBJ1-1; the match to TRBD1 covers 7 bases. The germline gives CDR1 LNHDA, CDR2 SQIVND (reference sequence). This CDR3 contains 12 residues. The junction had 4 bases not matched to a gene; V was cut back by 7 bases and J by 5 bases.

The V and J genes are TRBV7-3 and TRBJ2-1; TRBD2 aligns across 8 bases. The junction had 10 bases not matched to a gene; V was cut back by 6 bases and J by 6 bases. Germline V gene sequence: CDR1 SGHTA, CDR2 FQGTGA. The CDR3 is 15 amino acids. The CDR3 loop reads CASSTSGSWVNEQFF. As DNA, the CDR3 is TGTGCCAGCAGTACCAGCGGGAGCTGGGTCAATGAGCAGTTCTTC.

The chain recombines TRBV21-1 with TRBJ1-5; the table's D call TRBD1 went unverified against the DNA. TRBV21-1 is labeled a pseudogene. The CDR3 sequence is 14 residues long. CDR3 residues: CASSKGTGSQPQHF. CDR3 coding DNA: TGTGCCAGCAGCAAAGGGACAGGGTCTCAGCCCCAGCATTTT.

The V call is TRBV5-6, the J call TRBJ1-1, with no clear D. The CDR3 sequence is 12 residues long. Germline CDR1 reads SGHDT; CDR2 reads YYEEEE. V lost 2 bases and J lost 3, with 5 bases in between. The CDR3 sequence: CASSFRYTEAFF. For the CDR3, the DNA is TGTGCCAGCAGCTTCAGGTACACTGAAGCTTTCTTT.